A selection of T cell receptor beta chains follows, all from one sample in a study of beta chain features in type 1 diabetes. This table comes from immunoSEQ multiplex PCR, and its TCRdb copy is limited to in-frame clones, with some not included. Counted here are some 350,000 clones, roughly 13% occurring once; the ten biggest clones make up about 0.016%. Sequences were obtained from naive CD4+ T cells from blood. These receptors came from a woman between 18 and 29 years old with type 1 diabetes. The CDR3 runs from the conserved cysteine through the conserved F or W. A D gene is named only where the DNA matches it firmly. Clone size is not always given. Where it is, it says once, few, many or a class for expanded clones.

d_call	j_call	v_call	clone_size	cdr3_aa	cdr3_nt
TRBD1	TRBJ2-1	TRBV19	NA	CARGQGRDEQFF	TGTGCCAGGGGACAGGGTCGGGATGAGCAGTTCTTC
TRBD2	TRBJ2-1	TRBV4-2	few	CASSRTTSGLEQFF	TGTGCCAGCAGCCGCACCACTAGCGGGCTTGAGCAGTTCTTC
TRBD2	TRBJ2-1	TRBV29-1	NA	CSVERVAGGYNEQFF	TGCAGCGTTGAAAGGGTAGCGGGAGGATACAATGAGCAGTTCTTC
TRBD1	TRBJ2-5	TRBV2	NA	CASSRRGQRETQYF	TGTGCCAGCAGTCGCAGGGGGCAGCGGGAGACCCAGTACTTC
TRBD2	TRBJ2-7	TRBV5-1	few	CASSYREGDEQYF	TGCGCCAGCAGCTACCGGGAGGGGGACGAGCAGTACTTC
TRBD1	TRBJ1-2	TRBV9	NA	CASSVQGANYGYTF	TGTGCCAGCAGCGTACAGGGGGCTAACTATGGCTACACCTTC
TRBD2	TRBJ2-1	TRBV14	NA	CASSQGLAYTRRYNEQFF	TGTGCCAGCAGCCAAGGACTAGCGTATACCCGGCGTTACAATGAGCAGTTCTTC
NA	TRBJ2-5	TRBV2	NA	CASSAQVLETQYF	TGTGCCAGCAGTGCACAGGTGTTGGAGACCCAGTACTTC
TRBD1	TRBJ2-6	TRBV18	NA	CASSLAGQGSSGVNVLTF	TGTGCCAGCTCACTCGCGGGACAGGGGAGCTCTGGGGTCAACGTCCTGACTTTC
TRBD2	TRBJ2-3	TRBV12-5	few	CASGLVLGGAPDTQYF	TGTGCTAGTGGTTTGGTACTGGGAGGGGCCCCAGATACGCAGTATTTT
NA	TRBJ1-1	TRBV5-1	NA	CASSYRGGAEAFF	TGCGCCAGCAGCTACAGAGGGGGGGCTGAGGCTTTCTTT
TRBD1	TRBJ1-1	TRBV29-1	few	CSAGQGKNTEAFF	TGCAGCGCTGGACAGGGGAAGAACACTGAAGCTTTCTTT
NA	TRBJ2-1	TRBV15	NA	CATSRARAAYNEQFF	TGTGCCACCAGCAGGGCTAGAGCCGCCTACAATGAGCAGTTCTTC
NA	TRBJ1-5	TRBV19	NA	CASSNPRRSEARSNQPQHF	TGTGCCAGTAGTAACCCCCGAAGGTCCGAGGCTAGGAGCAATCAGCCCCAGCATTTT
NA	TRBJ1-2	TRBV18	NA	CASSPDTYLNYGYTF	TGTGCCAGCTCTCCAGACACCTATCTTAACTATGGCTACACCTTC
NA	TRBJ2-1	TRBV18	NA	CASSPRSYGGNEQFF	TGTGCCAGCTCACCAAGGTCATACGGAGGCAATGAGCAGTTCTTC
NA	TRBJ2-3	TRBV18	NA	CASSPYAEVGGDTQYF	TGTGCCAGCTCACCATACGCGGAAGTTGGAGGAGATACGCAGTATTTT
TRBD2	TRBJ2-1	TRBV7-9	few	CASSLGLAGEQFF	TGTGCCAGCAGCTTAGGACTAGCGGGAGAGCAGTTCTTC
NA	TRBJ2-3	TRBV10-3	NA	CAIKAGAYTDTQYF	TGTGCCATCAAGGCCGGAGCTTACACAGATACGCAGTATTTT
NA	TRBJ2-5	TRBV11-3	few	CASSRREETQYF	TGTGCCAGCAGCCGTCGGGAAGAGACCCAGTACTTC
NA	TRBJ2-3	TRBV7-9	NA	CASSEEVTDTQYF	TGTGCCAGCAGCGAAGAGGTCACAGATACGCAGTATTTT
NA	TRBJ2-4	TRBV15	NA	CATSRDRTGQNIQYF	TGTGCCACCAGCAGAGATCGGACTGGGCAGAACATTCAGTACTTC
NA	TRBJ2-3	TRBV5-1	NA	CASSPTKRGADTQYF	TGCGCCAGCAGCCCGACGAAGCGCGGGGCAGATACGCAGTATTTT
TRBD1	TRBJ1-2	TRBV30	few	CAWSHRGYSYWGVYTF	TGTGCCTGGAGTCACAGGGGTTACTCCTACTGGGGTGTCTACACCTTC
TRBD2	TRBJ2-1	TRBV5-4	NA	CASRQPGTSTNEQFF	TGTGCCAGCAGGCAGCCCGGGACTAGCACCAATGAGCAGTTCTTC
TRBD1	TRBJ1-1	TRBV4-1	NA	CASSQGHRGGMNTEAFF	TGCGCCAGCAGCCAAGGGCACAGGGGCGGAATGAACACTGAAGCTTTCTTT
NA	TRBJ1-4	TRBV11-2	NA	CASSTDGATNEKLFF	TGTGCCAGCAGCACCGACGGGGCAACTAATGAAAAACTGTTTTTT
TRBD1	TRBJ2-5	TRBV11-2	NA	CASSPTWRQGRETQYF	TGTGCCAGCAGCCCCACCTGGAGACAGGGGAGAGAGACCCAGTACTTC
TRBD1	TRBJ2-5	TRBV28	few	CASSIQRGQGETQYF	TGTGCCAGCAGCATCCAACGGGGACAGGGGGAGACCCAGTACTTC
NA	TRBJ1-2	TRBV2	NA	CASSVEQGYGYTF	TGTGCCAGCAGTGTTGAGCAGGGCTATGGCTACACCTTC
TRBD1	TRBJ1-3	TRBV19	NA	CASSRQGPSGNTIYF	TGTGCCAGTAGTAGACAGGGCCCTTCTGGAAACACCATATATTTT
NA	TRBJ2-1	TRBV7-9	few	CASSSLQRAAYNEQFF	TGTGCCAGCAGCTCCCTACAGCGAGCGGCCTACAATGAGCAGTTCTTC
NA	TRBJ2-7	TRBV5-1	few	CASSLGEAYEQYF	TGCGCCAGCAGCTTGGGCGAAGCCTACGAGCAGTACTTC